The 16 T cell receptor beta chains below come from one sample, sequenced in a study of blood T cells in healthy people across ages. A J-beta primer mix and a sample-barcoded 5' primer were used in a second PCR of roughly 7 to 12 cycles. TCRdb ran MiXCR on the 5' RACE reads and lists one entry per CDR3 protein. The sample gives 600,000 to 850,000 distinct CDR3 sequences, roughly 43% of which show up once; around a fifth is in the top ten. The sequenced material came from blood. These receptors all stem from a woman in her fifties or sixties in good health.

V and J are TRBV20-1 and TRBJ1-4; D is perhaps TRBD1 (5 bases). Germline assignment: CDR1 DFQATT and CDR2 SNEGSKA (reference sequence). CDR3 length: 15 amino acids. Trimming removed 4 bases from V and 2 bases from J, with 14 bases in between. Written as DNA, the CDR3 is TGCAGTGCTACTGGGGCCCTCGTTACTAATGAAAAACTGTTTTTT. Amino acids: CSATGALVTNEKLFF.

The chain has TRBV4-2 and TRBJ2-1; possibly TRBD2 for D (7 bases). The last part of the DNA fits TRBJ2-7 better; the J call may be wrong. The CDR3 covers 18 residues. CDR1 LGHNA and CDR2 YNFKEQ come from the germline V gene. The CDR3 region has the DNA TGTGCCAGCAGCCAATTAGGGGGTAGCGGGCTTTCCTACAATGAGCAGTACTTC. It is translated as CASSQLGGSGLSYNEQYF.

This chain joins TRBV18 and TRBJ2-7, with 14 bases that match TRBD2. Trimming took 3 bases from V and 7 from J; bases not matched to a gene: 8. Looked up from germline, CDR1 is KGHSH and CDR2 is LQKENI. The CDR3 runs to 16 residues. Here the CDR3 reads CASSPPGLAGVEEQYF. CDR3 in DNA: TGTGCCAGCTCACCCCCGGGACTAGCGGGAGTCGAGGAGCAGTACTTC.

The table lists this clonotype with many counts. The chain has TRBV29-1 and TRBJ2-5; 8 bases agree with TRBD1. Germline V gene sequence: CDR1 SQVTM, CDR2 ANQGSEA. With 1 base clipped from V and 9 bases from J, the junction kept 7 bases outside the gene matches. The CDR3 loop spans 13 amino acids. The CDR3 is CSVEAGQGRSQYF. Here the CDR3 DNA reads TGCAGCGTTGAAGCCGGACAGGGTCGGTCCCAGTACTTC. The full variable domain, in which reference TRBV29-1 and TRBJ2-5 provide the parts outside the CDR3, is SAVISQKPSRDICQRGTSLTIQCQVDSQVTMMFWYRQQPGQSLTLIATANQGSEATYESGFVIDKFPISRPNLTFSTLTVSNMSPEDSSIYLCSVEAGQGRSQYFGPGTRLLVL.

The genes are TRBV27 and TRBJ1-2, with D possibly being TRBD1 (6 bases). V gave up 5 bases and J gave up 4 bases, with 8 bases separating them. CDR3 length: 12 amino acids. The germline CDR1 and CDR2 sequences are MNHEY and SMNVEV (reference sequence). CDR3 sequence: CASSKDSYGYTF. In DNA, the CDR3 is TGTGCCAGCAGTAAGGACAGCTATGGCTACACCTTC.

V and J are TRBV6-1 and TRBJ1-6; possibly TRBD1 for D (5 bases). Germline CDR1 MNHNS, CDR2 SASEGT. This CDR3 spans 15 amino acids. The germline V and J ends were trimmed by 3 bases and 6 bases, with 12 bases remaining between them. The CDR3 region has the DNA TGTGCCAGCAGTGAGATCGGACACTTTAATTCACCCCTCCACTTT. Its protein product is CASSEIGHFNSPLHF.

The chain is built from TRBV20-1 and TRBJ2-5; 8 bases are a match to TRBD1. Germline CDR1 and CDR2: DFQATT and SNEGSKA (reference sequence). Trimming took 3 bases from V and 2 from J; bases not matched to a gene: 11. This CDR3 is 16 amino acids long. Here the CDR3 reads CSASGAVGQDQETQYF. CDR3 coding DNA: TGCAGTGCTAGTGGGGCTGTGGGACAGGATCAAGAGACCCAGTACTTC.

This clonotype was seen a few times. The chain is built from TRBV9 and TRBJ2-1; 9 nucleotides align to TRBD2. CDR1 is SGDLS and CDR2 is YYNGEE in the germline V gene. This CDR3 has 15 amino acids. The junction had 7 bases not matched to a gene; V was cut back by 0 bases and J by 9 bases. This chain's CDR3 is CASSVGSSGIGEQFF. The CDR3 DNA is TGTGCCAGCAGCGTAGGTTCTAGCGGGATAGGTGAGCAGTTCTTC. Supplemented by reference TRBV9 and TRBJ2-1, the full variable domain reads DSGVTQTPKHLITATGQRVTLRCSPRSGDLSVYWYQQSLDQGLQFLIQYYNGEERAKGNILERFSAQQFPDLHSELNLSSLELGDSALYFCASSVGSSGIGEQFFGPGTRLTVL.

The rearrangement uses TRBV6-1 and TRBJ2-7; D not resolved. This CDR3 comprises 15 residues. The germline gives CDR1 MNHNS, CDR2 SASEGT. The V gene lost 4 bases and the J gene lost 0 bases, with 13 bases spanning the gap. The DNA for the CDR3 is TGTGCCAGCAGTGCCATGCTCCAAAGCTCCTACGAGCAGTACTTC. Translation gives CASSAMLQSSYEQYF.

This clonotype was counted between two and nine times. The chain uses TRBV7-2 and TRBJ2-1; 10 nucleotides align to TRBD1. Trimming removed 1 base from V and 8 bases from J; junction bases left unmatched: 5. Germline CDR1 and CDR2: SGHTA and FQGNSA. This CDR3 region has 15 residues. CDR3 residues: CASSLVGDRGHEQFF. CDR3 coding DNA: TGTGCCAGCAGCTTAGTGGGGGACAGGGGCCATGAGCAGTTCTTC.

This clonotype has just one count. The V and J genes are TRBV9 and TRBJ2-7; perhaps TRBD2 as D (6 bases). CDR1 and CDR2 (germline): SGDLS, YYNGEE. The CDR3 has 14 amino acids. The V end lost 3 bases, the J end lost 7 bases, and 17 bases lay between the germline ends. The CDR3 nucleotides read TGTGCCAGCAGCGCAAAACTAGCCCCTAAGGAGCAGTACTTC. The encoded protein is CASSAKLAPKEQYF.

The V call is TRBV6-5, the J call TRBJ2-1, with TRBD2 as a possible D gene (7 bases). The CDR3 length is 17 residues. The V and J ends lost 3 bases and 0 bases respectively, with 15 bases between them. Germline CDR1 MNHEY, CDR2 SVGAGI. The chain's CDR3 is CASSYYGGRSSYNEQFF. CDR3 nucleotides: TGTGCCAGCAGTTATTACGGGGGGCGAAGCTCCTACAATGAGCAGTTCTTC.

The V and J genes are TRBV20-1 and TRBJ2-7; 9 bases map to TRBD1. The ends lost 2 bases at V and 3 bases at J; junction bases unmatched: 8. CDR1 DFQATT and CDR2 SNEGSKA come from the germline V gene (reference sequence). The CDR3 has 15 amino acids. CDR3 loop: CSARTPGQGDYEQYF. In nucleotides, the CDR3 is TGCAGTGCTAGAACACCGGGACAGGGAGACTACGAGCAGTACTTC.

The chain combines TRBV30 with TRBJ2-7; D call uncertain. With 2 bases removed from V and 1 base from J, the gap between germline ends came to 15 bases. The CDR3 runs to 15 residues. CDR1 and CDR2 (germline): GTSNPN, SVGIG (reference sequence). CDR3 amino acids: CAWSPKRGRSYEQYF. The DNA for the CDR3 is TGTGCCTGGAGTCCCAAAAGAGGAAGATCCTACGAGCAGTACTTC.

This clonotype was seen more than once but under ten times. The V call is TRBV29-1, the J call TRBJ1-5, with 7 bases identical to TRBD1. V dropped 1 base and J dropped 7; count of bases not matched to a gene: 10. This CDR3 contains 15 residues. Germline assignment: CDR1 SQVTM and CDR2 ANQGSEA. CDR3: CSVEVAGGFGQPQHF. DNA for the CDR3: TGCAGCGTTGAAGTGGCAGGGGGATTTGGACAGCCCCAGCATTTT.

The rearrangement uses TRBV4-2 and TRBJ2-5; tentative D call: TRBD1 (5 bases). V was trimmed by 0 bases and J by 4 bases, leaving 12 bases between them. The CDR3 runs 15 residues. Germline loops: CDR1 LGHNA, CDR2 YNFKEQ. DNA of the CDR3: TGTGCCAGCAGCCAAGATATGGGGCCTCCAGAGACCCAGTACTTC. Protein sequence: CASSQDMGPPETQYF.